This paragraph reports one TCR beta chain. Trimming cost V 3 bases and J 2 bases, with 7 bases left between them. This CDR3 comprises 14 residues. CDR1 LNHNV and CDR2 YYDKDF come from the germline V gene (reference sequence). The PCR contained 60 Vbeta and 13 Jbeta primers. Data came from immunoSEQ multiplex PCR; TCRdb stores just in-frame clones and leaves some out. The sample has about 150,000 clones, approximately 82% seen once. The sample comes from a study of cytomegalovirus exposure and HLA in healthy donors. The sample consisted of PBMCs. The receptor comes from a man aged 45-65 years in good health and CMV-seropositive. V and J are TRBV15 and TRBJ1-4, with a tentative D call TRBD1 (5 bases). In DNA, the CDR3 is TGTGCCACCAGCAGGAGACAGACTAATGAAAAACTGTTTTTT. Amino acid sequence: CATSRRQTNEKLFF.